This TCR beta chain came from a study of blood T cell repertoires in COVID-19. Across the study: Collection of acute and convalescent COVID-19 samples took place in the United States, Italy and Spain. PBMCs, B-cell-depleted T cells, or T cells were the source of the cDNA or gDNA that made up the material.

The germline gives CDR1 MNHEY, CDR2 SMNVEV (reference sequence). CDR3 length: 14 amino acids. V was trimmed by 2 bases and J by 4 bases, leaving 11 bases between them. In the original workflow: Quantification of nucleated cells was approximated via reference gene primer amplification. Profiling relied on immunoSEQ multiplex PCR, and the TCRdb table lists in-frame clones only, not all of them. V and J calls plus clone size are reproduced from that table; the DNA served to infer D and trimming. The sample yields about 220,000 clones, 84% seen once. Sequenced sample: peripheral blood. The chain employs TRBV27 and TRBJ1-2, with D possibly being TRBD1 (5 bases). This receptor was identified in a man in his fifties or sixties with active or convalescent COVID-19. The CDR3, as DNA: TGTGCCAGCAGTTTAACGTGGGGGGGCTATGGCTACACCTTC. This sequence encodes CASSLTWGGYGYTF.